A single sample gave rise to the 9 T cell receptor beta chains below, sequenced in a study of a mutant IDH1 vaccine in newly diagnosed glioma. Method: immunoSEQ multiplex PCR; TCRdb's copy keeps in-frame clones and lacks some. In the table there are some 63,000 clones, under 85% of which are singletons. No cognate antigen is known for these TCRs. Time point meaning: week 35, safety follow-up. Every single dose of the vaccine, 300 ug of mutant IDH1 20-mer peptide, came with topical imiquimod. Sequencing was performed on PBMCs, taken from a glioma patient whose treatment included an IDH1 peptide vaccine. The source of these receptors is a man aged 50 to 60 with glioma.

This sequence joins TRBV29-1 and TRBJ2-7, with D perhaps TRBD2 (6 bases). Looked up from germline, CDR1 is SQVTM and CDR2 is ANQGSEA. Trimming pared 0 bases from V and 4 bases from J, leaving 19 bases between. This CDR3 region has 16 residues. In nucleotides, the CDR3 is TGCAGCGTTGAAGATCGCGGGACTCAGCGAGATTACGAGCAGTACTTC. The encoded protein is CSVEDRGTQRDYEQYF.

The rearrangement links TRBV5-5 to TRBJ2-5, with D perhaps matching TRBD2 (6 bases). V lost 2 bases, J lost 5 bases, and 10 bases lay in between. Germline CDR1 and CDR2: SGHKS and YYEKEE (reference sequence). The CDR3 spans 13 residues. The CDR3 DNA follows: TGTGCCAGCAGCTTCCGGGGGTACGAGACCCAGTACTTC. Protein: CASSFRGYETQYF.

The chain recombines TRBV30 with TRBJ1-5, with TRBD1 as a possible D gene (5 bases). CDR1 is GTSNPN and CDR2 is SVGIG in the germline V gene (reference sequence). CDR3 length: 15 amino acids. V was pared by 0 bases and J by 5 bases, with 14 bases between. The CDR3 DNA follows: TGTGCCTGGAGTGTAAAGTCAGGGAGTTATCAGCCCCAGCATTTT. Translation: CAWSVKSGSYQPQHF.

This rearrangement joins TRBV6-5 to TRBJ2-2; D gene unclear. V was shortened by 6 bases and J by 8 bases, with 10 bases between the two germline ends. The CDR3 totals 12 residues. The germline V gene has CDR1 MNHEY and CDR2 SVGAGI. The CDR3 here is CASSLPRGELFF. CDR3 in DNA: TGTGCCAGCAGCCTCCCGAGGGGGGAGCTGTTTTTT.

V and J are TRBV10-3 and TRBJ1-2; possible D gene TRBD1, 5 bases. The germline V gene has CDR1 ENHRY and CDR2 SYGVKD. This CDR3 comprises 13 residues. V was clipped by 3 bases and J by 8 bases, with 13 bases between them. The CDR3 DNA sequence: TGTGCCATCAGTGATGCTCAGGGTCGCGGCTACACCTTC. As protein: CAISDAQGRGYTF.

The chain recombines TRBV2 with TRBJ1-6, with D hard to call. This CDR3 contains 13 residues. The germline V gene has CDR1 SNHLY and CDR2 FYNNEI. The V end was cut by 6 bases, the J end by 0 bases, with 3 bases between. CDR3 in DNA: TGTGCCAGCAGGGGCTCCTATAATTCACCCCTCCACTTT. It translates to CASRGSYNSPLHF.

V gene TRBV19 combines with J gene TRBJ1-2; 8 bases are a match to TRBD1. The CDR3 covers 14 residues. V was clipped by 5 bases and J by 4 bases; unmatched bases: 6. The germline V gene has CDR1 LNHDA and CDR2 SQIVND (reference sequence). The CDR3 here is CASSGTGGPYGYTF. The DNA for the CDR3 is TGTGCCAGTAGTGGGACAGGTGGCCCCTATGGCTACACCTTC.

This clone appeared a few times. The rearrangement joins TRBV6-1 to TRBJ2-5, with 11 bases that match TRBD1. CDR1 and CDR2 (germline): MNHNS, SASEGT. The V and J ends lost 6 bases and 4 bases, in that order; junction bases with no gene match: 4. The CDR3 contains 14 residues. CDR3 protein: CASRVGQGGETQYF. The CDR3 DNA sequence: TGTGCCAGCAGGGTGGGACAGGGGGGAGAGACCCAGTACTTC.

The V gene is TRBV4-3, the J gene TRBJ1-4; D may be TRBD1 (6 bases). The germline gives CDR1 LGHNA, CDR2 YSLEER. The ends were cut back, 4 bases at V and 3 bases at J, with 12 bases in the middle. There are 15 residues in the CDR3. The CDR3 DNA reads TGCGCCAGCAGCCTTACAGGGAGCTCTAATGAAAAACTGTTTTTT. Amino acids: CASSLTGSSNEKLFF.